Listed below are T cell receptor beta chains from one sample, sequenced in a study of CD8+ T cells in alopecia areata. The method was immunoSEQ multiplex PCR; TCRdb's version includes in-frame clones alone and lacks a portion of them. Among about 200,000 clones listed, roughly 56% were seen once. Sequenced material: CD8+ T cells sorted from blood. The receptors originated from a human donor in good health. The CDR3 runs from the conserved cysteine through the conserved F or W. The order of the fields is V gene, D gene, J gene, clone size, CDR3 DNA, CDR3 protein. The D gene is left open where the match is weak. Clone size is stated in some rows and not others, as once, few, many or a class when expanded.

TRBV11-2	TRBD1	TRBJ1-2	-	TGTGCCAGCAGCTTAGGATTCAGGGACAGGGGCCACTATGGCTACACCTTC	CASSLGFRDRGHYGYTF
TRBV4-1	-	TRBJ2-1	-	TGCGCCAGCAGCCCTACCGGGGGCGGCAACGAGCAGTTCTTC	CASSPTGGGNEQFF
TRBV7-9	TRBD2	TRBJ2-5	-	TGTGCCAGCAGCTTCGTAGCGGGGGGGCAAGAGACCCAGTACTTC	CASSFVAGGQETQYF
TRBV2	-	TRBJ1-1	-	TGTGCCAGCAGTGCCGACACCGGGAACACTGAAGCTTTCTTT	CASSADTGNTEAFF
TRBV4-2	-	TRBJ1-5	few	TGTGCCAGCAGCCAAGAACAGGGCAATCAGCCCCAGCATTTT	CASSQEQGNQPQHF
TRBV9	-	TRBJ1-2	-	TGTGCCAGCAGCGTAACCGGATTCCTCTATGGCTACACCTTC	CASSVTGFLYGYTF
TRBV6-6	-	TRBJ2-7	-	TGTGCCAGCAGGGACGGACCCTACGAGCAGTACTTC	CASRDGPYEQYF
TRBV19	-	TRBJ2-7	-	TGTGCCAGTAGTATAGCGTCGGGGTTCAGCGAGCAGTACTTC	CASSIASGFSEQYF
TRBV9	-	TRBJ2-1	-	TGTGCCAGCAGCGTCAGGGTGAATGAGCAGTTCTTC	CASSVRVNEQFF
TRBV29-1	-	TRBJ2-2	few	TGCAGCTTCAGGGGGGCCGGGGAGCTGTTTTTT	CSFRGAGELFF
TRBV9	TRBD2	TRBJ2-2	-	TGTGCCAGCGCGAGCGGGGGTGGGGACGCCGGGGAGCTGTTTTTT	CASASGGGDAGELFF
TRBV5-1	TRBD2	TRBJ2-1	few	TGCGCCAGCAGCTGGCTCGGGGCGGGGGATGAGCAGTTCTTC	CASSWLGAGDEQFF
TRBV29-1	-	TRBJ1-2	-	TGCAGCGTTGATCTGGGGGCCGGTGGCTACACCTTC	CSVDLGAGGYTF
TRBV14	-	TRBJ1-1	few	TGTGCCAGCACCACGACTTCGACAGCTAACACTGAAGCTTTCTTT	CASTTTSTANTEAFF
TRBV25-1	-	TRBJ2-7	-	TGTGCCAGCAGTGAATCGAAAGGGGGGGACGAGCAGTACTTC	CASSESKGGDEQYF
TRBV4-1	TRBD1	TRBJ1-1	few	TGCGCCAGCAGCCTAAAACGGGGGCAGGGGGGACCTGAAGCTTTCTTT	CASSLKRGQGGPEAFF
TRBV19	-	TRBJ2-1	few	TGTGCCAGTAGTATCGGGGTTCGGAATGAGCAGTTCTTC	CASSIGVRNEQFF
TRBV5-6	-	TRBJ2-2	few	TGTGCCAGCAGCCTACCGACAGGGACTAGCACCGGGGAGCTGTTTTTT	CASSLPTGTSTGELFF
TRBV4-1	-	TRBJ1-6	-	TGCGCCAGCAGCCCACTCCCAGGGTTAAATTCACCCCTCCACTTT	CASSPLPGLNSPLHF
TRBV25-1	-	TRBJ2-7	-	TGTGCCAGCAGGCTGACGGGGGAGCAGTACTTC	CASRLTGEQYF
TRBV25-1	TRBD1	TRBJ2-3	-	TGTGCCAGCAGTGCGACAGGGTTTGGGGCAGATACGCAGTATTTT	CASSATGFGADTQYF
TRBV29-1	-	TRBJ1-2	-	TGCAGCGTCGCCCCCCCAACGGGGCTAAACTATGGCTACACCTTC	CSVAPPTGLNYGYTF
TRBV29-1	TRBD2	TRBJ2-2	-	TGCAGCGTTGTCCCTAGCGGGGGTTCGAACACCGGGGAGCTGTTTTTT	CSVVPSGGSNTGELFF
TRBV15	-	TRBJ1-1	-	TGTGCCACCAGCAGAATCAAGGTTCAAAGTGGCGGAGCTTTCTTT	CATSRIKVQSGGAFF
TRBV30	-	TRBJ2-3	-	TGTGCCTGGGAGGGCTCCTATTCAGATACGCAGTATTTT	CAWEGSYSDTQYF
TRBV30	-	TRBJ1-2	-	TGTGCCTGGATTCCCCAGGAGAATGGCTACACCTTC	CAWIPQENGYTF
TRBV6-5	-	TRBJ1-1	-	TGTGCCACGGGGACCAACACTGAAGCTTTCTTT	CATGTNTEAFF
TRBV11-2	-	TRBJ2-7	-	TGTGCCAGCAGCTCCTCGGGGAACGAGCAGTACTTC	CASSSSGNEQYF
TRBV7-6	-	TRBJ1-1	-	TGTGCCAGCAGCTTATTCAGGGAAGGGATGAACACTGAAGCTTTCTTT	CASSLFREGMNTEAFF
TRBV15	TRBD1	TRBJ2-7	-	TGTGCCACCAGCAGATCAGCCGGACAGGCCTACGAGCAGTACTTC	CATSRSAGQAYEQYF
TRBV19	-	TRBJ1-2	-	TGTGCCAGTTTGGAGGCCGAACGGGTCAGCTACACCTTC	CASLEAERVSYTF
TRBV4-1	TRBD1	TRBJ1-1	-	TGCGCCAGCAGCGCATCAGGGGGTTCGGACACTGAAGCTTTCTTT	CASSASGGSDTEAFF
TRBV25-1	-	TRBJ1-2	-	TGTGCCAGCAGTGAGGGTCCGGGGCTTAACTATGGCTACACCTTC	CASSEGPGLNYGYTF
TRBV29-1	-	TRBJ1-1	-	TGCAGCGTTGAATCCGCCGTCGGGACAACGAACACTGAAGCTTTCTTT	CSVESAVGTTNTEAFF
TRBV29-1	-	TRBJ2-7	-	TGCAGCGTCTTCGGGGCCCCTAATTCCTACGAGCAGTACTTC	CSVFGAPNSYEQYF